Listed here is a single TCR beta chain. The data derive from a study of blood T cell repertoires in COVID-19. Study-wide background: Acute and convalescent COVID-19 specimens originated in the United States, Italy and Spain. T cells, B-cell-depleted T cells, or PBMCs supplied cDNA or gDNA.

Per the authors' pipeline: From reference gene primer amplification, estimates of nucleated cell counts were derived. The method was immunoSEQ multiplex PCR; TCRdb's version includes in-frame clones alone and lacks a portion of them. V and J calls plus clone size are reproduced from that table; the DNA served to infer D and trimming. There are a few hundred thousand clones in the sample; roughly 90% occur only once, and around 6% lies in the top ten. Looked up from germline, CDR1 is MNHEY and CDR2 is SVGAGI. CDR3 size: 13 residues. Trimming left V 5 bases short and J 1 base short, with 8 bases between.

The sequence was collected from a man aged 18 to 29 who had recovered from COVID-19. The sequenced material came from peripheral blood. V is TRBV6-5 and J is TRBJ1-1; D remains unclear. CDR3 protein: CASSRRENTEAFF. Here the CDR3 DNA reads TGTGCCAGCAGTAGACGGGAGAACACTGAAGCTTTCTTT.